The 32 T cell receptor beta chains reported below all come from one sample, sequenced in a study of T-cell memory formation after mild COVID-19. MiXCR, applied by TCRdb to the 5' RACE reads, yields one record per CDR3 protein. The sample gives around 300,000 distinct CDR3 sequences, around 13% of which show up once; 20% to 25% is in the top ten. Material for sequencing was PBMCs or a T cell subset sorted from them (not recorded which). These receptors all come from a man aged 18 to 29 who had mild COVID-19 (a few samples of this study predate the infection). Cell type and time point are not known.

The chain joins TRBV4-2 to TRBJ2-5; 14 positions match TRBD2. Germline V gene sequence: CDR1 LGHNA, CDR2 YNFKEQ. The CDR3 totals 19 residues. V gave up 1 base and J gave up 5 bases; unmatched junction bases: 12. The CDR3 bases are TGTGCCAGCAGCCAAGGATTGACTAGCGGGGGGGCCGATCGGGAGACCCAGTACTTC. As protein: CASSQGLTSGGADRETQYF.

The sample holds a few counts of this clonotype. CDR3 protein: CASSRLDSPLHF. Written as DNA, the CDR3 is TGTGCCAGCAGCCGCCTTGATTCACCCCTCCACTTT. The V gene is TRBV6-2 or TRBV6-3, the J gene TRBJ1-6; no reliable D call. The CDR3 consists of 12 residues. V lost 6 bases, J lost 8 bases, and 8 bases lay in between. Germline V gene sequence: CDR1 MNHEY, CDR2 SVGEGT.

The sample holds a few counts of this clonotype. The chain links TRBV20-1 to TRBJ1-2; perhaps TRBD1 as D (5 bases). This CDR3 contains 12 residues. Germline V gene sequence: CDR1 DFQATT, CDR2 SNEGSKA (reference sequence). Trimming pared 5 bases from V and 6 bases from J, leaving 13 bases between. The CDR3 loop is CSAGTFKDGYTF. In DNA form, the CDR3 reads TGCAGTGCTGGGACCTTTAAAGATGGCTACACCTTC.

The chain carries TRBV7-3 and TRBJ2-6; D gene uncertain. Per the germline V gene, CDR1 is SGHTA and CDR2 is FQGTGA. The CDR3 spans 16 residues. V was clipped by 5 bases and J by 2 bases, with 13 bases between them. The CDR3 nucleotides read TGTGCCAGCAGCCCGCAATCCATGCCTGGGGCCAACGTCCTGACTTTC. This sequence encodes CASSPQSMPGANVLTF.

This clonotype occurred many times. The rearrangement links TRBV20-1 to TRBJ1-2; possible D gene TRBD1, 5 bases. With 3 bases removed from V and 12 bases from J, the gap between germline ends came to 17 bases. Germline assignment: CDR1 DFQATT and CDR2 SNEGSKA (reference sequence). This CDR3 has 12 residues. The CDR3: CSASPPAGPDTF. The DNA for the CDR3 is TGCAGTGCTAGCCCCCCGGCGGGGCCGGACACCTTC.

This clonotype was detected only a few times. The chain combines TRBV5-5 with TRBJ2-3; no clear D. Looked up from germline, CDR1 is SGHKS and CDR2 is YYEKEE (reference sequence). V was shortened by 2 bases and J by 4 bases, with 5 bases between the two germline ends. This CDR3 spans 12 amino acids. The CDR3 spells CASSLIPDTQYF. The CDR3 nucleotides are TGTGCCAGCAGCTTAATTCCAGATACGCAGTATTTT.

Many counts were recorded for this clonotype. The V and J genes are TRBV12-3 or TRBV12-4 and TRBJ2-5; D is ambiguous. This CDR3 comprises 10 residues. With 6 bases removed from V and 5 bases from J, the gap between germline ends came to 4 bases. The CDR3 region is CASRGETQYF. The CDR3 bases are TGTGCCAGCAGGGGGGAGACCCAGTACTTC.

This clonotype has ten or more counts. CDR3 bases: TGTGCCAGCAGAGAGGGGGCAGGCTACACCTTC. It is translated as CASREGAGYTF. V gene TRBV5-6 combines with J gene TRBJ1-2; 7 bases are a match to TRBD1. The CDR3 loop spans 11 amino acids. The V gene end was trimmed by 5 bases and the J gene end by 8 bases; junction bases not matched to a gene: 3. CDR1 and CDR2 (germline): SGHDT, YYEEEE. The variable domain in full, completed from reference TRBV5-6 and TRBJ1-2, reads DAGVTQSPTHLIKTRGQQVTLRCSPKSGHDTVSWYQQALGQGPQFIFQYYEEEERQRGNFPDRFSGHQFPNYSSELNVNALLLGDSALYLCASREGAGYTFGSGTRLTVV.

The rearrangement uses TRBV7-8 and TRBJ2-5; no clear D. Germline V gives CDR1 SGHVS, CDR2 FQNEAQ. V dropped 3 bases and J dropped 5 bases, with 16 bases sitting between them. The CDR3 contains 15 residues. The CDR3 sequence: CASSFLRLVAETQYF. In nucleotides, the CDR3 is TGTGCCAGCAGCTTTCTTCGGCTAGTTGCCGAGACCCAGTACTTC.

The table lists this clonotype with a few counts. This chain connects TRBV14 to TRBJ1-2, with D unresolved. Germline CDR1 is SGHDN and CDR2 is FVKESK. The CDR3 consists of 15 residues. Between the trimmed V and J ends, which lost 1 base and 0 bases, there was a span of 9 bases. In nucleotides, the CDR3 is TGTGCCAGCAGCCAAGGCAGACCTCCTAACTATGGCTACACCTTC. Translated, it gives CASSQGRPPNYGYTF. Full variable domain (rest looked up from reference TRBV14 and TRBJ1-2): EAGVTQFPSHSVIEKGQTVTLRCDPISGHDNLYWYRRVMGKEIKFLLHFVKESKQDESGMPNNRFLAERTGGTYSTLKVQPAELEDSGVYFCASSQGRPPNYGYTFGSGTRLTVV.

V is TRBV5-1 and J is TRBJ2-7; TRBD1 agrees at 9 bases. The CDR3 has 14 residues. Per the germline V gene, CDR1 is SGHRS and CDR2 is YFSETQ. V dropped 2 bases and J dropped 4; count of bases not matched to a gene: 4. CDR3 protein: CASSFRDRDYEQYF. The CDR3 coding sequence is TGCGCCAGCAGCTTTCGGGACAGGGATTACGAGCAGTACTTC.

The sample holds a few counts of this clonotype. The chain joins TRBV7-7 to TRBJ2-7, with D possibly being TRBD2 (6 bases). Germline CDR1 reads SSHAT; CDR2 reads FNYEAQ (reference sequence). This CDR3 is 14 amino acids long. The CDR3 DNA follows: TGTGCTAGCAGCTCTACACAGGAGGGCTACGAGCAGTACGTC. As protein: CASSSTQEGYEQYV.

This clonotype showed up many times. CDR3 in amino acids: CASSFPHQETQYF. Here the CDR3 DNA reads TGTGCCAGCAGCTTCCCCCACCAAGAGACCCAGTACTTC. The chain joins TRBV5-5 to TRBJ2-5; no reliable D call. CDR1 SGHKS and CDR2 YYEKEE come from the germline V gene (reference sequence). The CDR3 totals 13 residues. V shed 2 bases and J shed 0 bases, with 5 bases lying between them.

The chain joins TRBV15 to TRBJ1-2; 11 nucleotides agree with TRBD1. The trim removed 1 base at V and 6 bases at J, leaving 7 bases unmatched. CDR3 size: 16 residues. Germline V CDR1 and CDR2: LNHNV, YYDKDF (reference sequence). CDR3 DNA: TGTGCCACCAGCAGAGTTGAGGACAGGGGGCTGAATGGCTACACCTTC. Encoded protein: CATSRVEDRGLNGYTF.

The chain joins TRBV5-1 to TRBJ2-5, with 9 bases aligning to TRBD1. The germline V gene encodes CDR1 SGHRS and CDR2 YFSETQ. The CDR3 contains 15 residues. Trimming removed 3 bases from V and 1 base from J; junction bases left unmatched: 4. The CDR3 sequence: CASSSTGGSQETQYF. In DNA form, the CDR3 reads TGCGCCAGCAGCTCGACAGGGGGAAGCCAAGAGACCCAGTACTTC.

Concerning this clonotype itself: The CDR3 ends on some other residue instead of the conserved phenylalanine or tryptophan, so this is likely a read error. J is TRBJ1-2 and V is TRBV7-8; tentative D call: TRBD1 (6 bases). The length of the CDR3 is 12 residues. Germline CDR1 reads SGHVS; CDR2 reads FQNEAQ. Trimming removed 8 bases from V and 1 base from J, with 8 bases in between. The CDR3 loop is CASSDSNYGYTL. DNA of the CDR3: TGTGCCAGCTCGGACAGTAACTATGGCTACACCTTA.

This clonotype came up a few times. In DNA, the CDR3 is TGTGCCAGCAGCTTTAGCGGGGGGGCGCTCAATGAGCAGTTCTTC. It translates to CASSFSGGALNEQFF. This chain links TRBV11-3 with TRBJ2-1; TRBD2 aligns across 11 bases. V was clipped by 3 bases and J by 6 bases; unmatched bases: 4. Germline V gives CDR1 SGHNT, CDR2 YENEEA. The CDR3 has 15 amino acids.

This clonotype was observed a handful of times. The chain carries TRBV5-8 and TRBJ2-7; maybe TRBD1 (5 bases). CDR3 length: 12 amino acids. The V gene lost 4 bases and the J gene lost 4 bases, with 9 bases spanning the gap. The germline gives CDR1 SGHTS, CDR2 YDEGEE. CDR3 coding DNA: TGTGCCAGCAGCCCGACAGATTACGAGCAGTACGTC. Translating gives CASSPTDYEQYV.

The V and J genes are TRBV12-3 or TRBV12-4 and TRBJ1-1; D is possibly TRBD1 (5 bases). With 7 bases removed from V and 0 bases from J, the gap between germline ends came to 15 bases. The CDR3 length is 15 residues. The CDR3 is CASIWQGGMNTEAFF. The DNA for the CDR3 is TGTGCCAGCATTTGGCAGGGAGGAATGAACACTGAAGCTTTCTTT.

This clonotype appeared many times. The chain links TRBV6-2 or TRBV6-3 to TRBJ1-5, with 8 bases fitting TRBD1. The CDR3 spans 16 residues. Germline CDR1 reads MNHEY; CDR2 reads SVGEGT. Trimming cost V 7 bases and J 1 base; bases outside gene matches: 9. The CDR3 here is CASTYGGQGSNQPQHF. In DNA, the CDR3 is TGTGCCAGCACCTATGGAGGACAGGGAAGCAATCAGCCCCAGCATTTT.

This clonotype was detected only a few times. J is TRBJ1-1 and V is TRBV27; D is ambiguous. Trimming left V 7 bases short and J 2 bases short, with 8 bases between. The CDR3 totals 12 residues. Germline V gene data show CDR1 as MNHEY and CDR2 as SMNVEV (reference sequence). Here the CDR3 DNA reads TGTGCCAGCACGAGAGTTAACACTGAAGCTTTCTTT. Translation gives CASTRVNTEAFF.

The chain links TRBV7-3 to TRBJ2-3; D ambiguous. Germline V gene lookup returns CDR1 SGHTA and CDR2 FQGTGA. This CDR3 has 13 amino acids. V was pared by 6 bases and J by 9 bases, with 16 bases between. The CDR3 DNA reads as TGTGCCAGCAGTTCCGACCCTGGATACACGCAGTATTTT. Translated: CASSSDPGYTQYF.

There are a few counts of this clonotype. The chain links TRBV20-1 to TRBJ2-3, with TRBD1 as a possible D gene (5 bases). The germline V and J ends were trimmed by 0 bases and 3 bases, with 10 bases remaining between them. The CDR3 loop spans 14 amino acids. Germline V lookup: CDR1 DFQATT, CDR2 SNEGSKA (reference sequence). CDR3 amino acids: CSARDPGWTDTQYF. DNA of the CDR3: TGCAGTGCTAGAGATCCAGGGTGGACAGATACGCAGTATTTT.

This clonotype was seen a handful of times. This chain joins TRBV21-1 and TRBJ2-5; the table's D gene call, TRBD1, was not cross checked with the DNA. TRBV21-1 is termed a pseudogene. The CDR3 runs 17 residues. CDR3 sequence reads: CASSKPFLTGGIETQYF. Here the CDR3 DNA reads TGTGCCAGCAGCAAACCCTTTCTGACAGGGGGGATAGAGACCCAGTACTTC.

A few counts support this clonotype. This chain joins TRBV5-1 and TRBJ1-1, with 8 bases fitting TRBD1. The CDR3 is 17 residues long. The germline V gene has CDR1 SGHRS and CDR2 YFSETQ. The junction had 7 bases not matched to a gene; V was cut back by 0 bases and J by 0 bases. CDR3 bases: TGCGCCAGCAGCTTGGACAGGGGGTATGGGATGAACACTGAAGCTTTCTTT. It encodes CASSLDRGYGMNTEAFF.

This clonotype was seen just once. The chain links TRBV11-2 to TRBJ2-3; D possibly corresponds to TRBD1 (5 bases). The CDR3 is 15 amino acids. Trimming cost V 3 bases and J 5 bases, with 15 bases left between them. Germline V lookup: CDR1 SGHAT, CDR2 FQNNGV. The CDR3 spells CASSFRWTPGDTQYF. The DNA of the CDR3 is TGTGCCAGCAGCTTTAGATGGACACCCGGAGATACGCAGTATTTT.

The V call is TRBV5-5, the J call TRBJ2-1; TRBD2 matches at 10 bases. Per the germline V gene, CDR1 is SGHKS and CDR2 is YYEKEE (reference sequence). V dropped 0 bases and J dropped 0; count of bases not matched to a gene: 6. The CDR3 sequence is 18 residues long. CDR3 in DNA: TGTGCCAGCAGCTTGGCCTGGTCTAGCGGGGGCTCCTACAATGAGCAGTTCTTC. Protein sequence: CASSLAWSSGGSYNEQFF.

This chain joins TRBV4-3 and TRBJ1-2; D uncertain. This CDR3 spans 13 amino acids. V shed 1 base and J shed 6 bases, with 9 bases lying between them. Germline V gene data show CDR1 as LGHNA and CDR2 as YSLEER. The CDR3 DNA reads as TGCGCCAGCAGCCAAGGGTTGCCCGATGGCTACACCTTC. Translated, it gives CASSQGLPDGYTF.

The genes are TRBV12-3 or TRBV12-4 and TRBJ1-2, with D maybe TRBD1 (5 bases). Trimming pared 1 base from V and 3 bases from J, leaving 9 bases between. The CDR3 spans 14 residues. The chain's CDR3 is CASSLGDGYYGYTF. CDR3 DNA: TGTGCCAGCAGTTTAGGGGACGGCTACTATGGCTACACCTTC.

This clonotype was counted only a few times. CDR3 residues: CASSRRGGYNEQFF. DNA of the CDR3: TGTGCCAGCAGTAGGCGGGGGGGGTACAATGAGCAGTTCTTC. This chain joins TRBV7-2 and TRBJ2-1; 9 positions match TRBD2. Germline CDR1 SGHTA, CDR2 FQGNSA. This CDR3 contains 14 residues. Unmatched junction bases numbered 4, after V lost 6 bases and J lost 4 bases.

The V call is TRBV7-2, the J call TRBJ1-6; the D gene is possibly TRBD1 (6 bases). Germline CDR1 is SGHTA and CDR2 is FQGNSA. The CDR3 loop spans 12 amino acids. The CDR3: CAGRQGYSPLHF. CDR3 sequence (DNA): TGTGCAGGGAGGCAGGGGTATTCACCCCTCCACTTT.

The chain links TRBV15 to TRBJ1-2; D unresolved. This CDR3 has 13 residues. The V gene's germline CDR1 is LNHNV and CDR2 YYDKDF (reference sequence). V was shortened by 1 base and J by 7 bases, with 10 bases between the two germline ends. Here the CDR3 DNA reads TGTGCCACCAGCAGAGCGGAGACCGGTGGCTACACCTTC. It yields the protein CATSRAETGGYTF.